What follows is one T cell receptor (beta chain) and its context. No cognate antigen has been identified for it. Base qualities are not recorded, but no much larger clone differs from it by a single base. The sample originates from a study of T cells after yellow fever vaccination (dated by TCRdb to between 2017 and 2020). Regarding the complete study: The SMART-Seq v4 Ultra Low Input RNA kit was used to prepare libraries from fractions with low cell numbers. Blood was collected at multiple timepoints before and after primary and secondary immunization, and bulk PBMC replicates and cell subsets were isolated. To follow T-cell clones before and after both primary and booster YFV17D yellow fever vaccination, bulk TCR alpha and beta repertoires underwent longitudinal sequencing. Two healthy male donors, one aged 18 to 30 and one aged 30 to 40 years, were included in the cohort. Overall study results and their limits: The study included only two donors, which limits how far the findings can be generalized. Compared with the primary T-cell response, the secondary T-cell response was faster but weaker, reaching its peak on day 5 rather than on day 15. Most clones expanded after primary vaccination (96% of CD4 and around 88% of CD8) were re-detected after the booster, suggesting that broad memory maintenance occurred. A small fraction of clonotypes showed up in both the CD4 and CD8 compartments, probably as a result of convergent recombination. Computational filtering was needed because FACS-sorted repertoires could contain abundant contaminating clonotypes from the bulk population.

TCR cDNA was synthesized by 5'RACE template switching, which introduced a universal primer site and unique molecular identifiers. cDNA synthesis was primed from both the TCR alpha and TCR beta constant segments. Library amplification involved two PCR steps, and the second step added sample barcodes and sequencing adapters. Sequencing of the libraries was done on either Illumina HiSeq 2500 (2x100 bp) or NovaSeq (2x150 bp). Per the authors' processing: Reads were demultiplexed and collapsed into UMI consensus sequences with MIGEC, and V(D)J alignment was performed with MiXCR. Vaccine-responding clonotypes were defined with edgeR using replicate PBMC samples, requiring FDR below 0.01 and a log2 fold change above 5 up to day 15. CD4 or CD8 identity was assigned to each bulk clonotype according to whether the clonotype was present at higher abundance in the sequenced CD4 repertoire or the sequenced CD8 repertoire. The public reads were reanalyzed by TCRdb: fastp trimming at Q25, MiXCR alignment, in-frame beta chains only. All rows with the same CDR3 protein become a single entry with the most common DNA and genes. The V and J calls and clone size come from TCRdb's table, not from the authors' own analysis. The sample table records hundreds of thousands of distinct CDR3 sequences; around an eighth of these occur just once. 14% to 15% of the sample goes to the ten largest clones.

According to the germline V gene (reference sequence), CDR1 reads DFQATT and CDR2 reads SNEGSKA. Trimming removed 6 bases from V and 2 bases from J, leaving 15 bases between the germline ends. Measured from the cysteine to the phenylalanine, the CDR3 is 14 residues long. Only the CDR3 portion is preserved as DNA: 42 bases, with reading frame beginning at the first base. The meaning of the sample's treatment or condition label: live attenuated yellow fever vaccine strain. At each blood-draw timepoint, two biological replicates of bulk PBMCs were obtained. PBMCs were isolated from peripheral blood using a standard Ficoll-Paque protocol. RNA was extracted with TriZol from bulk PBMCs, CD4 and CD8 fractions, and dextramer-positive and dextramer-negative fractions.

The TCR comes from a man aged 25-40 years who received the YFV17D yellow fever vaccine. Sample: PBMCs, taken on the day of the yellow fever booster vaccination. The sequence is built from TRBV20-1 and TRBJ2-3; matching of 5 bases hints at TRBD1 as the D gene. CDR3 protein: CSAKGQGHTDTQYF. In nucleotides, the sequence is TGCAGTGCCAAGGGGCAGGGTCACACAGATACGCAGTATTTT.